The source of this TCR beta chain is a study of cytomegalovirus exposure and HLA in healthy donors. Germline V gives CDR1 MNHNS, CDR2 SASEGT. This CDR3 region has 16 residues. After removal of 1 base from V and 5 bases from J, the junction contained 7 bases not matched to a gene. Study outcomes and limitations: A few CMV-associated chains were confirmed in vitro to be specific for CMV antigens. Later analysis identified about 15,000 TCR beta sequences associated with HLA alleles, using a false discovery rate threshold of 0.05. What TCR beta sequences reportedly achieved was accurate prediction of HLA-A and HLA-B alleles in most subjects.

A note on this clone: What it binds is unknown.

60 Vbeta and 13 Jbeta primers were used in PCR. The method was immunoSEQ multiplex PCR; TCRdb's version includes in-frame clones alone and lacks a portion of them. The data contain 75,000 to 100,000 clones, around 77% of them singletons. This chain connects TRBV6-1 to TRBJ2-3; TRBD1 aligns across 9 bases. This receptor was identified in a man aged 35-49 years in good health and CMV-seronegative. The sample comprised PBMCs. The CDR3 DNA follows: TGTGCCAGCAGTGAAGTGGTTGGACAGGGGAGAGATACGCAGTATTTT. Residues: CASSEVVGQGRDTQYF.